Below are 13 T cell receptor beta chains sequenced from a single sample in a study of CXCR3-negative and CXCR3-positive naive CD8 T cells. Study observations and caveats: CXCR3-positive naive cells had TRB CDR3s that were more hydrophobic than CXCR3-negative naive cells had.

These receptors lack a known antigen. 5' RACE with UMI labels generated the TRB cDNA libraries. From its re-call of the 5' RACE reads, TCRdb lists each CDR3 protein once, without DNA. The sample table sets out 150,000 to 180,000 distinct CDR3 sequences. Sequences were obtained from naive CXCR3+ CD8+ T cells from blood. Specified subset: CD45RO-CCR7+CD27+CD95- naive CD8+ T cells expressing CXCR3 (TNR3+). The receptor set was obtained from a human donor in good health. Some clones in this sample may be carry-over from other donors' samples.

The V gene is TRBV29-1, the J gene TRBJ2-7; TCRdb reports TRBD1, a call that lacks DNA to check it against. Germline values: CDR1 SQVTM, CDR2 ANQGSEA. This CDR3 is built from 14 residues. CDR3: CSVGPGTGGIEQYF.

The chain joins TRBV28 to TRBJ2-7; TCRdb designates TRBD1, a call that cannot be tested without DNA. Germline CDR1 reads MDHEN; CDR2 reads SYDVKM. The CDR3 runs 13 residues. CDR3 in amino acids: CASSPYRGGEQYF.

The rearrangement uses TRBV7-9 and TRBJ2-7; there is no DNA to check the TCRdb D call of TRBD2. CDR3 length: 13 residues. Germline-derived CDR1 and CDR2 are SEHNR and FQNEAQ (reference sequence). Here the CDR3 reads CASSLGPFSEQYF. The full variable domain, rest sourced from reference TRBV7-9 and TRBJ2-7, is DTGVSQNPRHKITKRGQNVTFRCDPISEHNRLYWYRQTLGQGPEFLTYFQNEAQLEKSRLLSDRFSAERPKGSFSTLEIQRTEQGDSAMYLCASSLGPFSEQYFGPGTRLTVT.

CDR3: CSVEDRTRGYNEQFF. V usage is TRBV29-1 and J usage is TRBJ2-1; TCRdb's D gene call, TRBD2, goes unchecked for lack of DNA. The length of the CDR3 is 15 residues. Looked up from germline, CDR1 is SQVTM and CDR2 is ANQGSEA.

This sequence joins TRBV5-1 and TRBJ2-3. This CDR3 has 16 amino acids. CDR1 is SGHRS, CDR2 YFSETQ, per germline. The CDR3 loop reads CASSSAWAGGTDTQYF. The full variable domain, with the rest looked up from reference TRBV5-1 and TRBJ2-3, is KAGVTQTPRYLIKTRGQQVTLSCSPISGHRSVSWYQQTPGQGLQFLFEYFSETQRNKGNFPGRFSGRQFSNSRSEMNVSTLELGDSALYLCASSSAWAGGTDTQYFGPGTRLTVL.

This chain links TRBV14 with TRBJ1-6. This CDR3 is 15 amino acids long. Per germline, CDR1 SGHDN and CDR2 FVKESK. CDR3 region: CASSQDLGINSPLHF.

The V gene is TRBV2, the J gene TRBJ2-1; TCRdb outputs TRBD2, but without DNA this stays unchecked. The CDR3 length is 17 residues. Germline V CDR1 and CDR2: SNHLY, FYNNEI. This CDR3 is CASSEHGLAGGPNEQFF.

This CDR3 is CASRLGGDTEAFF. V is TRBV7-9 and J is TRBJ1-1; there is no DNA to check the TCRdb D call of TRBD1. The CDR3 extends over 13 amino acids. The germline gives CDR1 SEHNR, CDR2 FQNEAQ (reference sequence).

The chain couples TRBV5-6 to TRBJ2-7. The germline CDR1 and CDR2 sequences are SGHDT and YYEEEE. The CDR3 consists of 15 residues. The chain's CDR3 is CASSGGLESSYEQYF.

Here the CDR3 reads CSARDLTGAGEQYF. V and J are TRBV20-1 and TRBJ2-7; TCRdb outputs TRBD1, but without DNA this stays unchecked. CDR1 is DFQATT and CDR2 is SNEGSKA in the germline V gene (reference sequence). The CDR3 extends over 14 amino acids.

The genes are TRBV29-1 and TRBJ2-2; TCRdb's assignment of TRBD1 cannot be checked, as there is no DNA. Germline lookup yields CDR1 SQVTM and CDR2 ANQGSEA. The CDR3 runs to 14 residues. CDR3 amino acids: CSVEGQGNTGELFF.

This chain connects TRBV28 to TRBJ2-7; without DNA, the TCRdb call of TRBD1 cannot be checked. This CDR3 spans 17 amino acids. In germline, CDR1 is MDHEN, CDR2 SYDVKM. Here the CDR3 reads CASSLGWGGHLAYEQYF.

V is TRBV20-1 and J is TRBJ2-1. Germline CDR1 is DFQATT and CDR2 is SNEGSKA (reference sequence). The CDR3 has 12 residues. The CDR3 loop reads CSGARSYNEQFF.